The rows below give T cell receptor beta chains drawn from one sample of a study of blood T cells in healthy people across ages. Each CDR3 protein gets one entry after TCRdb re-called the 5' RACE reads with MiXCR. The repertoire holds about 680,000 distinct CDR3 sequences, about 52% seen once, with around a third in the top ten. Sequencing was carried out using blood. The receptors stem from a woman aged 55 to 70 in good health. CDR3s include the opening cysteine and the closing phenylalanine or tryptophan. The order of the fields is clone size, V gene, D gene, J gene, CDR3 protein, CDR3 DNA. A D gene is named only where the DNA matches it firmly. Clone size is not always given. Where it is, it says once, few, many or a class for expanded clones.

>few|TRBV20-1|TRBD2|TRBJ2-3
CSARDHGGLGGGRTGSTDTQYF
TGCAGTGCTAGAGATCACGGCGGATTGGGGGGCGGGAGGACCGGGAGCACAGATACGCAGTATTTT
>few|TRBV7-2|NA|TRBJ2-2
CASSQGASGTFTNTGELFF
TGTGCCAGCAGCCAGGGGGCTAGCGGGACCTTTACGAACACCGGGGAGCTGTTTTTT
>NA|TRBV4-1|NA|TRBJ2-6
CASSQEIYTSGANVLTF
TGCGCCAGCAGCCAGGAAATCTACACCTCTGGGGCCAACGTCCTGACTTTC
>NA|TRBV20-1|TRBD1|TRBJ2-7
CSAAYPGQGMEQYF
TGCAGTGCTGCCTATCCGGGACAGGGTATGGAGCAGTACTTC
>few|TRBV5-1|TRBD1|TRBJ1-2
CASSLEGQGLGYTF
TGCGCCAGCAGCTTGGAGGGACAGGGGCTAGGCTACACCTTC
>NA|TRBV7-6|NA|TRBJ2-3
CASSLEIRDDTQYF
TGTGCCAGCAGCTTAGAGATCAGGGACGATACGCAGTATTTT
>NA|TRBV29-1|NA|TRBJ2-3
CSVDLADPTDTQYF
TGCAGCGTTGACTTAGCGGATCCCACAGATACGCAGTATTTT
>few|TRBV7-2|NA|TRBJ2-6
CASSPGDFGANVLTF
TGTGCCAGCAGCCCCGGGGACTTTGGGGCCAACGTCCTGACTTTC
>NA|TRBV7-9|NA|TRBJ1-5
CASSRQVDSNQPQHF
TGTGCCAGCAGCCGTCAAGTCGATAGCAATCAGCCCCAGCATTTT
>NA|TRBV7-9|NA|TRBJ2-3
CASSFIGTDTQYF
TGTGCCAGCAGCTTCATTGGCACAGATACGCAGTATTTT
>once|TRBV7-2|NA|TRBJ1-4
CASSLAQPGTWEKLFF
TGTGCCAGCAGCTTAGCGCAGCCAGGGACTTGGGAAAAACTGTTTTTT
>NA|TRBV4-3|NA|TRBJ2-3
CASSQAYRGTDTQYF
TGCGCCAGCAGCCAAGCGTACAGGGGCACAGATACGCAGTATTTT
>NA|TRBV2|TRBD1|TRBJ2-3
CASSPGTGNTDTQYF
TGTGCCAGCAGTCCCGGGACAGGGAACACAGATACGCAGTATTTT
>NA|TRBV6-2/TRBV6-3|NA|TRBJ1-1
CASTVQGFTEAFF
TGTGCCAGCACCGTCCAGGGGTTCACTGAAGCTTTCTTT
>few|TRBV20-1|TRBD2|TRBJ2-7
CSASGLAGSYNEQYF
TGCAGTGCTAGCGGACTAGCGGGATCCTACAATGAGCAGTACTTC
>few|TRBV29-1|NA|TRBJ2-5
CSVAGVDQETQYF
TGCAGCGTTGCAGGGGTGGACCAAGAGACCCAGTACTTC
>few|TRBV5-1|TRBD2|TRBJ2-7
CASSLGNSGGPKSYEQYF
TGCGCCAGCAGCTTAGGTAATAGCGGGGGTCCAAAGTCCTACGAGCAGTACTTC
>NA|TRBV7-2|NA|TRBJ2-7
CASSLMAGNYEQYF
TGTGCCAGCAGCTTAATGGCGGGAAACTACGAGCAGTACTTC
>few|TRBV2|TRBD2|TRBJ2-1
CASRDPSGPYNEQFF
TGTGCCAGCAGGGATCCTAGCGGACCATACAATGAGCAGTTCTTC
>NA|TRBV20-1|NA|TRBJ1-2
CSASGGRGSGYTF
TGCAGTGCTAGCGGCGGCAGGGGAAGCGGCTACACCTTC
>NA|TRBV20-1|NA|TRBJ2-1
CSAKGDSYNEQFF
TGCAGTGCTAAAGGGGACTCCTACAATGAGCAGTTCTTC
>few|TRBV5-6|TRBD1|TRBJ1-2
CASGRDRASYGYTF
TGTGCCAGCGGGAGGGACAGGGCGAGCTATGGCTACACCTTC
>NA|TRBV4-2|NA|TRBJ2-7
CASSLETGSGEQYF
TGTGCCAGCAGCTTAGAAACAGGGTCCGGCGAGCAGTACTTC
>NA|TRBV20-1|TRBD1|TRBJ1-2
CSARDTTGAAHGYTF
TGCAGTGCTAGAGATACCACAGGGGCAGCGCATGGCTACACCTTC
>NA|TRBV6-2/TRBV6-3|NA|TRBJ1-1
CASNKVGVRGTEAFF
TGTGCCAGCAACAAAGTGGGGGTGAGAGGGACTGAAGCTTTCTTT
>few|TRBV29-1|TRBD1|TRBJ1-1
CSGTHRGTEAFF
TGCAGCGGCACCCACAGGGGCACTGAAGCTTTCTTT
>many|TRBV20-1|NA|TRBJ2-7
CSARMVYEQYF
TGCAGTGCTAGAATGGTATACGAGCAGTACTTC
>few|TRBV4-3|TRBD2|TRBJ2-1
CASSLGLAGGGDEQFF
TGCGCCAGCAGCCTAGGACTAGCGGGAGGAGGGGATGAGCAGTTCTTC
>NA|TRBV18|TRBD2|TRBJ2-7
CASSRAGEDEQYF
TGTGCCAGCTCACGGGCGGGAGAAGACGAGCAGTACTTC
>NA|TRBV29-1|NA|TRBJ2-5
CSADSYNEQYF
TGCAGCGCCGACTCATACAATGAGCAGTACTTC
>NA|TRBV7-9|TRBD1|TRBJ1-6
CASSGTGFDSPLHF
TGTGCCAGCAGCGGGACAGGGTTTGATTCACCCCTCCACTTT
>NA|TRBV6-5|TRBD1|TRBJ1-2
CASSYSNLGTAPINYGYTF
TGTGCCAGCAGTTACTCGAACCTAGGGACAGCCCCGATCAACTATGGCTACACCTTC
>NA|TRBV6-2/TRBV6-3|NA|TRBJ2-7
CASSYVWGPSYEQYF
TGTGCCAGCAGTTACGTATGGGGACCCTCCTACGAGCAGTACTTC
>NA|TRBV9|TRBD2|TRBJ2-2
CASSARLAGDGTGELFF
TGTGCCAGCAGCGCCCGACTAGCGGGAGATGGGACCGGGGAGCTGTTTTTT
>few|TRBV20-1|NA|TRBJ1-2
CSARLVGRGGGYTF
TGCAGTGCTAGGCTAGTGGGCAGGGGCGGTGGCTACACCTTC
>NA|TRBV27|NA|TRBJ2-6
CASSFRASSLSGANVLTF
TGTGCCAGCAGTTTCAGGGCTAGCTCGCTCTCTGGGGCCAACGTCCTGACTTTC
>NA|TRBV14|NA|TRBJ1-3
CASSQDRGSGNTIYF
TGTGCCAGCAGCCAAGACAGGGGCTCTGGAAACACCATATATTTT
>few|TRBV29-1|TRBD2|TRBJ2-1
CSVAWTSGRALQFF
TGCAGCGTTGCCTGGACTAGCGGGAGGGCCCTGCAGTTCTTC
>once|TRBV12-3/TRBV12-4|TRBD1|TRBJ2-7
CASSAGTGREQYF
TGTGCCAGCAGTGCCGGGACAGGGAGGGAGCAGTACTTC
>once|TRBV29-1|NA|TRBJ1-4
CSVRGVGNEKLFF
TGCAGCGTGAGGGGGGTGGGGAATGAAAAACTGTTTTTT
>NA|TRBV7-2|NA|TRBJ1-2
CASSSPGGYTF
TGTGCCAGCAGCTCACCGGGTGGCTACACCTTC
>few|TRBV6-2/TRBV6-3|NA|TRBJ1-2
CASSVTAYGYTF
TGTGCCAGCAGTGTCACCGCCTATGGCTACACCTTC
>few|TRBV20-1|NA|TRBJ2-7
CSASRISSEQYF
TGCAGTGCTAGCCGGATCTCATCCGAGCAGTACTTC